A single sample is the source of the 29 T cell receptor beta chains below, sequenced in a study of blood T cell repertoires in COVID-19. The table came from immunoSEQ multiplex PCR; TCRdb's copy has only in-frame clones and leaves some out. The table lists around 130,000 clones, 84% of them singletons, with about 12% in the top ten. Sequencing input: peripheral blood. The receptors were sampled from a woman aged 55-69 years with acute or convalescent COVID-19.

This clone was seen a handful of times. The V and J genes are TRBV2 and TRBJ1-2, with D maybe TRBD1 (6 bases). V lost 10 bases and J 2 bases, leaving 20 bases between the germline ends. The CDR3 contains 15 residues. Germline loops: CDR1 SNHLY, CDR2 FYNNEI. CDR3 sequence reads: CATPDPGQTNYGYTF. The CDR3 DNA sequence: TGTGCCACCCCCGATCCAGGACAGACGAACTATGGCTACACCTTC.

V and J are TRBV7-8 and TRBJ1-6; D possibly corresponds to TRBD1 (5 bases). The length of the CDR3 is 15 residues. Trimming removed 1 base from V and 7 bases from J, with 11 bases in between. The germline gives CDR1 SGHVS, CDR2 FQNEAQ. The CDR3 region has the DNA TGTGCCAGCAGCTTAGGCAGGGAGGGGAATTCACCCCTCCACTTT. This encodes CASSLGREGNSPLHF.

This chain uses TRBV4-2 with TRBJ1-2; perhaps TRBD1 as D (5 bases). Trimming took off 4 bases at V and 0 bases at J, with 27 bases between the two ends. Germline V gives CDR1 LGHNA, CDR2 YNFKEQ. This CDR3 is 20 amino acids long. As DNA, the CDR3 is TGTGCCAGCAGCCCCCATACCGCGGTGCCGGGGGGGAACGCTAACTATGGCTACACCTTC. This codes for CASSPHTAVPGGNANYGYTF.

This chain connects TRBV18 to TRBJ1-1; no reliable D call. Germline V CDR1 and CDR2: KGHSH, LQKENI. The CDR3 has 13 amino acids. The V end was cut by 8 bases, the J end by 1 base, with 11 bases between. CDR3 sequence reads: CASAQAQNTEAFF. Written as DNA, the CDR3 is TGTGCCAGCGCGCAGGCGCAGAACACTGAAGCTTTCTTT.

The chain has TRBV6-5 and TRBJ1-1; possible D gene TRBD1, 6 bases. This CDR3 is built from 13 residues. V lost 1 base to trimming and J lost 4 bases, with 7 bases between them. CDR1 is MNHEY, CDR2 SVGAGI, per germline. CDR3 residues: CASSYYRATEAFF. CDR3 bases: TGTGCCAGCAGTTACTACAGGGCCACTGAAGCTTTCTTT.

CDR3 loop: CASRGPDYSNEKLFF. The DNA of the CDR3 is TGTGCCAGTCGGGGTCCCGACTACTCCAATGAAAAACTGTTTTTT. This chain uses TRBV19 with TRBJ1-4; the D is unclear. The V gene's germline CDR1 is LNHDA and CDR2 SQIVND (reference sequence). Trimming left V 8 bases short and J 5 bases short, with 18 bases between. The length of the CDR3 is 15 residues.

This chain connects TRBV30 to TRBJ1-1; weak D call: TRBD1 (5 bases). The CDR3 runs to 17 residues. Germline V gene data show CDR1 as GTSNPN and CDR2 as SVGIG (reference sequence). The V gene lost 2 bases and the J gene lost 4 bases, with 23 bases spanning the gap. In DNA form, the CDR3 reads TGTGCCTGGAGTAAGCCCCCGGGGGGGGGTCGGTTCACTGAAGCTTTCTTT. It codes for CAWSKPPGGGRFTEAFF.

The rearrangement uses TRBV28 and TRBJ1-1; 8 bases match TRBD1. With 3 bases clipped from V and 6 bases from J, the junction kept 3 bases outside the gene matches. The CDR3 covers 13 residues. Germline CDR1 MDHEN, CDR2 SYDVKM. In nucleotides, the CDR3 is TGTGCCAGCAGTTTGGACAGGGCCCCTGAAGCTTTCTTT. The encoded protein is CASSLDRAPEAFF.

V gene TRBV27 combines with J gene TRBJ1-5; a possible D gene is TRBD1 (5 bases). The CDR3 is 19 residues long. In germline, CDR1 is MNHEY, CDR2 SMNVEV (reference sequence). Between the trimmed V and J ends, which lost 0 bases and 6 bases, there was a span of 24 bases. The CDR3 DNA reads as TGTGCCAGCAGTTTATCGGTGGGGGAAGGGACGGGGGTTTTTCAGCCCCAGCATTTT. It yields the protein CASSLSVGEGTGVFQPQHF.

The chain links TRBV3-1 (or the pseudogene TRBV3-2) to TRBJ1-6; tentative D call: TRBD1 (6 bases). The germline V gene has CDR1 LGHDT and CDR2 YNNKEL (reference sequence). The CDR3 has 15 amino acids. V gave up 4 bases and J gave up 6 bases, with 13 bases separating them. The chain's CDR3 is CASSRGTGPNSPLHF. DNA for the CDR3: TGTGCCAGCAGCCGGGGTACAGGGCCTAATTCACCCCTCCACTTT.

This chain joins TRBV5-1 and TRBJ2-2; 7 nucleotides align to TRBD2. The CDR3 length is 15 residues. CDR1 and CDR2 (germline): SGHRS, YFSETQ. Trimming at V came to 2 bases and at J to 4 bases, leaving 5 bases not matched to a gene. The CDR3, as DNA: TGCGCCAGCAGCTTTCAAACGGGGGGCACCGGGGAGCTGTTTTTT. As protein: CASSFQTGGTGELFF.

The chain carries TRBV10-2 and TRBJ1-2; 10 bases match TRBD1. The ends lost 6 bases at V and 4 bases at J; junction bases unmatched: 8. Germline loops: CDR1 WSHSY, CDR2 SAAADI. This CDR3 contains 15 residues. The CDR3 here is CASRQGQGGTYGYTF. The DNA of the CDR3 is TGCGCCAGCAGGCAAGGACAGGGGGGGACCTATGGCTACACCTTC.

The genes are TRBV9 and TRBJ2-2; D is perhaps TRBD1 (6 bases). The germline V and J ends were trimmed by 0 bases and 0 bases, with 12 bases remaining between them. Germline-derived CDR1 and CDR2 are SGDLS and YYNGEE. This CDR3 spans 17 amino acids. The CDR3 region has the DNA TGTGCCAGCAGCGTAGAAGGGGGTGCTTCGAACACCGGGGAGCTGTTTTTT. Translated: CASSVEGGASNTGELFF.

This clone occurred once. J is TRBJ2-1 and V is TRBV7-2, with TRBD2 identical over 14 bases. J lost 7 bases, V lost 5 bases, and 7 bases had no gene match. Germline V gives CDR1 SGHTA, CDR2 FQGNSA. The CDR3 extends over 16 amino acids. CDR3 in amino acids: CASSPKTSGGGNEQFF. The CDR3, as DNA: TGTGCCAGCAGCCCGAAGACTAGCGGGGGGGGTAATGAGCAGTTCTTC.

The chain uses TRBV19 and TRBJ1-6; TRBD1 might be the D (5 bases). Trimming took 5 bases from V and 6 from J, leaving 14 bases between them. The CDR3 covers 15 residues. Germline V gene lookup returns CDR1 LNHDA and CDR2 SQIVND (reference sequence). CDR3 protein: CASSLGTPANSPLHF. The DNA for the CDR3 is TGTGCCAGTAGTCTTGGGACTCCAGCTAATTCACCCCTCCACTTT.

The chain's CDR3 is CASNGGYYNEQFF. In DNA, the CDR3 is TGCGCCAGCAACGGGGGTTACTACAATGAGCAGTTCTTC. V and J are TRBV5-1 and TRBJ2-1, with a tentative D call TRBD2 (6 bases). This CDR3 region has 13 residues. CDR1 and CDR2 (germline): SGHRS, YFSETQ. V was clipped by 6 bases and J by 3 bases, with 10 bases between them.

The chain combines TRBV6-5 with TRBJ1-2, with unresolved D. This CDR3 region has 13 residues. The germline CDR1 and CDR2 sequences are MNHEY and SVGAGI. The ends were cut back, 6 bases at V and 2 bases at J, with 10 bases in the middle. CDR3 bases: TGTGCCAGCAGCAGTGCCCCAAACTATGGCTACACCTTC. Amino acids: CASSSAPNYGYTF.

CDR3: CASTAQRLAGGRTGELFF. The CDR3 DNA reads TGTGCCAGTACCGCACAACGACTAGCGGGGGGGCGAACCGGGGAGCTGTTTTTT. This rearrangement joins TRBV19 to TRBJ2-2; 14 bases agree with TRBD2. The CDR3 consists of 18 residues. Per the germline V gene, CDR1 is LNHDA and CDR2 is SQIVND (reference sequence). The V gene end was trimmed by 7 bases and the J gene end by 5 bases; junction bases not matched to a gene: 12.

The chain links TRBV5-1 to TRBJ1-2; TRBD1 is a possible D gene (6 bases). Germline lookup yields CDR1 SGHRS and CDR2 YFSETQ. V lost 0 bases to trimming and J lost 5 bases, with 8 bases between them. CDR3 length equals 13 residues. The CDR3 reads CASSLETGYGYTF. CDR3 sequence (DNA): TGCGCCAGCAGCTTGGAAACAGGGTATGGCTACACCTTC.

J is TRBJ2-3 and V is TRBV30, with no clear D. The CDR3 sequence is 13 residues long. Germline CDR1 is GTSNPN and CDR2 is SVGIG (reference sequence). V shed 2 bases and J shed 2 bases, with 8 bases lying between them. Here the CDR3 reads CAWSPSSTDTQYF. The CDR3 DNA reads as TGTGCCTGGAGTCCCTCCTCCACAGATACGCAGTATTTT.

The chain carries TRBV6-5 and TRBJ1-1; 9 bases align to TRBD1. Germline loops: CDR1 MNHEY, CDR2 SVGAGI. CDR3 length: 12 amino acids. Losses at the gene ends were 5 bases for V and 10 bases for J; bases not matched to a gene: 5. The CDR3 sequence is CASSRETGGAFF. CDR3 DNA: TGTGCCAGCAGTCGGGAGACAGGGGGAGCTTTCTTT.

The chain has TRBV7-9 and TRBJ1-3, with TRBD1 as a possible D gene (6 bases). V was shortened by 4 bases and J by 2 bases, with 15 bases between the two germline ends. The CDR3 covers 16 residues. Per germline, CDR1 SEHNR and CDR2 FQNEAQ (reference sequence). The DNA of the CDR3 is TGTGCCAGCAGCTCCTCAACAGGGTCTCCTGGAAACACCATATATTTT. This encodes CASSSSTGSPGNTIYF.

The chain recombines TRBV29-1 with TRBJ1-5; D not resolved. The germline CDR1 and CDR2 sequences are SQVTM and ANQGSEA. V lost 5 bases, J lost 5 bases, and 10 bases lay in between. CDR3 length: 12 residues. CDR3 in DNA: TGCAGCGTTTCCACGGGAGATCAGCCCCAGCATTTT. Protein product: CSVSTGDQPQHF.

The rearrangement uses TRBV12-3 or TRBV12-4 and TRBJ1-2; 7 positions agree with TRBD1. This CDR3 is 13 amino acids long. J lost 8 bases, V lost 5 bases, and 8 bases had no gene match. The CDR3 reads CASSMGQLSGYTF. The CDR3 nucleotides are TGTGCCAGCAGTATGGGACAGCTCTCCGGCTACACCTTC.

V gene TRBV18 combines with J gene TRBJ1-2; 7 bases map to TRBD1. The V gene's germline CDR1 is KGHSH and CDR2 LQKENI. This CDR3 has 15 residues. Trimming took 2 bases from V and 2 from J; bases not matched to a gene: 5. Written as DNA, the CDR3 is TGTGCCAGCTCACCAGTGGGACAGAAGAACTATGGCTACACCTTC. Its translation is CASSPVGQKNYGYTF.

This CDR3 reads CASSPRLSNQPQHF. CDR3 bases: TGTGCCAGCAGCCCACGACTCAGCAATCAGCCCCAGCATTTT. J is TRBJ1-5 and V is TRBV7-2; D unclear. The CDR3 totals 14 residues. Between the trimmed V and J ends, which lost 5 bases and 1 base, there was a span of 9 bases. CDR1 is SGHTA and CDR2 is FQGNSA in the germline V gene.

The chain is built from TRBV7-3 and TRBJ2-5; D not certain. Per the germline V gene, CDR1 is SGHTA and CDR2 is FQGTGA. The length of the CDR3 is 13 residues. V was pared by 2 bases and J by 1 base, with 5 bases between. The CDR3 DNA follows: TGTGCCAGCAGCTTACACAGCCAAGAGACCCAGTACTTC. Amino acid sequence: CASSLHSQETQYF. The full variable domain, rest sourced from reference TRBV7-3 and TRBJ2-5, is GAGVSQTPSNKVTEKGKYVELRCDPISGHTALYWYRQSLGQGPEFLIYFQGTGAADDSGLPNDRFFAVRPEGSVSTLKIQRTERGDSAVYLCASSLHSQETQYFGPGTRLLVL.

The genes are TRBV2 and TRBJ2-7, with 7 bases that match TRBD2. V trimming: 0 bases; J trimming: 4 bases; junction bases outside the gene matches: 9. Germline V gene lookup returns CDR1 SNHLY and CDR2 FYNNEI. The CDR3 is made up of 16 amino acids. The DNA of the CDR3 is TGTGCCAGCAGTGAAGCGTTGGCGGGGGTCCGGTACGAGCAGTACTTC. Translating it yields CASSEALAGVRYEQYF.

The J gene is TRBJ2-7, the V gene TRBV11-2; a weak D match, TRBD1 (6 bases). The germline gives CDR1 SGHAT, CDR2 FQNNGV. V lost 2 bases and J 5 bases, leaving 13 bases between the germline ends. The CDR3 is 14 amino acids. This chain's CDR3 is CASSLSQGYHEQYV. DNA of the CDR3: TGTGCCAGCAGCTTAAGCCAGGGGTACCACGAGCAGTACGTC.